This T cell receptor (beta chain) was found in a study of immune evolution from preneoplasia to lung adenocarcinoma. Between the trimmed V and J ends, which lost 3 bases and 6 bases, there was a span of 12 bases. This CDR3 has 13 amino acids. CDR1 and CDR2 (germline): SGHNT, YYREEE (reference sequence). TCRdb's table, derived via immunoSEQ multiplex PCR, lists solely in-frame clones and lacks some. The sample has 9,000 to 10,000 clones; approximately 90% are singletons. V and J are TRBV5-4 and TRBJ1-2, with D unresolved. The clonotype originates from a person aged 70 to 85 with invasive lung adenocarcinoma. Some clones in this sample may be carry-over from other donors' samples. The sample comprised FFPE invasive lung adenocarcinoma tissue. The CDR3 DNA sequence: TGTGCCAGCAGCTATGCAGGTCGGAATGGCTACACCTTC. Residues: CASSYAGRNGYTF. Using reference TRBV5-4 and TRBJ1-2 for the parts outside the CDR3, the full variable domain is ETGVTQSPTHLIKTRGQQVTLRCSSQSGHNTVSWYQQALGQGPQFIFQYYREEENGRGNFPPRFSGLQFPNYSSELNVNALELDDSALYLCASSYAGRNGYTFGSGTRLTVV.